This T cell receptor (beta chain) was found in a study of blood T cell repertoires in COVID-19. Germline CDR1 is MNHEY and CDR2 is SVGAGI. The V gene end was trimmed by 2 bases and the J gene end by 3 bases; junction bases not matched to a gene: 3. There are 15 residues in the CDR3. Original handling: Counts of nucleated cells, estimated from reference gene primer amplification, were obtained. TCRdb's copy holds only in-frame clones and misses some; the assay was immunoSEQ multiplex PCR. V, J and clone size were drawn from that table, and D and trimming were deduced from the DNA. The sample carries around 100,000 clones, 70% to 90% recorded once.

This chain connects TRBV6-5 to TRBJ1-4; the match to TRBD1 covers 7 bases. This clonotype was obtained from a human donor in a cohort sampled during active COVID-19. The sample was peripheral blood. The CDR3 DNA reads TGTGCCAGCAGTTACATAGACAGGGCTAATGAAAAACTGTTTTTT. This translates into CASSYIDRANEKLFF.